This T cell receptor (beta chain) came from a study of blood T cell repertoires in COVID-19. About the study: COVID-19 samples, acute and convalescent, were from the United States, Italy and Spain.

CDR1 is KGHDR and CDR2 is SFDVKD in the germline V gene. V lost 6 bases and J 8 bases, leaving 12 bases between the germline ends. This CDR3 is built from 12 residues. Study processing details: How many nucleated cells were present was estimated from reference gene primer amplification. Measured with immunoSEQ multiplex PCR; TCRdb has only the in-frame clones, and not every one. Clonal size and the V and J genes are those of that table, whereas D and trimming came from the DNA. This sample has 150,000 or so clones; less than 85% occur once, and the top ten carry around 4.8%. There are a few counts of this clone. All recovered Cohort 3 donors got two negative PCRs, got clearance, or saw symptom resolution.

The sequence was obtained from a woman in her fifties or sixties who had recovered from COVID-19. This chain links TRBV24-1 with TRBJ1-2, with D possibly matching TRBD1 (6 bases). The sample was PBMCs or T cells enriched from blood (not recorded which). CDR3 in amino acids: CATSQGSGGYTF. The CDR3 DNA follows: TGTGCCACCAGTCAGGGGTCAGGAGGCTACACCTTC.